This T cell receptor beta chain was recovered during a study of cytomegalovirus exposure and HLA in healthy donors. V gave up 4 bases and J gave up 0 bases, with 19 bases separating them. This CDR3 is built from 18 residues. The germline gives CDR1 SNHLY, CDR2 FYNNEI. The PCR employed 60 Vbeta primers together with 13 Jbeta primers. The method was immunoSEQ multiplex PCR; TCRdb's version includes in-frame clones alone and lacks a portion of them. The table includes around 150,000 clones, 80% detected once. This clone appeared a few times. This TCR came from a woman aged 40 to 50 in good health and CMV-seronegative. J is TRBJ2-1 and V is TRBV2; a weak D match, TRBD2 (6 bases). Sequencing used PBMCs. CDR3 residues: CASSVEVVGSYSYNEQFF. The CDR3 nucleotides read TGTGCCAGCAGTGTTGAGGTCGTCGGGAGCTACTCCTACAATGAGCAGTTCTTC.